Presented here are 12 T cell receptor beta chains from one specimen sequenced in a study of T cell changes during pregnancy in multiple sclerosis. The data were produced by immunoSEQ multiplex PCR, yet TCRdb's version contains in-frame clones alone and is incomplete. The sample includes roughly 110,000 clones, roughly 92% of them seen just once. Sequenced material: peripheral blood, taken after pregnancy. Receptors were obtained from a female donor with multiple sclerosis, enrolled in a pregnancy study.

The chain joins TRBV5-6 to TRBJ1-3; maybe TRBD1 (6 bases). This CDR3 comprises 17 residues. V lost 1 base and J 4 bases, leaving 18 bases between the germline ends. Germline V gives CDR1 SGHDT, CDR2 YYEEEE. CDR3 nucleotide sequence: TGTGCCAGCAGCTTGTTTCGAGGCTTTGGGGGCGGAAACACCATATATTTT. Protein: CASSLFRGFGGGNTIYF.

The gene calls are TRBV6-6 and TRBJ1-1; D is unresolved. Trimming left V 7 bases short and J 1 base short, with 10 bases between. The CDR3 totals 13 residues. Germline loops: CDR1 MNHNY, CDR2 SVGAGI (reference sequence). Here the CDR3 DNA reads TGTGCCAGCACCCCTTGGCCGAACACTGAAGCTTTCTTT. Amino acid sequence: CASTPWPNTEAFF.

This clone appeared a single time. V and J are TRBV5-1 and TRBJ1-4; TRBD1 is a possible D gene (5 bases). Trimming cost V 0 bases and J 8 bases, with 11 bases left between them. This CDR3 has 14 residues. Germline values: CDR1 SGHRS, CDR2 YFSETQ. The CDR3 sequence: CASSLVQGSEKLFF. As DNA, the CDR3 is TGCGCCAGCAGCTTGGTTCAGGGTAGCGAAAAACTGTTTTTT.

A note on this clone: An end of the junction differs from the germline gene, which may be a read error. The rearrangement links TRBV14 to TRBJ2-3, with 11 bases that match TRBD1. This CDR3 has 18 residues. Per germline, CDR1 SGHDN and CDR2 FVKESK. CDR3 residues: CASGQRAPGQGVRGTQYF. The CDR3 bases are TGTGCCAGCGGCCAAAGGGCACCGGGACAGGGGGTAAGAGGTACGCAGTATTTT.

The chain's CDR3 is CASSSGGDTGELFF. The DNA for the CDR3 is TGTGCCAGCAGTTCCGGAGGGGACACCGGGGAGCTGTTTTTT. J is TRBJ2-2 and V is TRBV5-4, with a tentative D call TRBD2 (6 bases). The CDR3 extends over 14 amino acids. Between the trimmed V and J ends, which lost 5 bases and 3 bases, there was a span of 11 bases. Per the germline V gene, CDR1 is SGHNT and CDR2 is YYREEE (reference sequence).

This clone was seen more than once but under ten times. The V call is TRBV15, the J call TRBJ1-4; the D is unclear. CDR1 and CDR2 from the germline V gene are LNHNV and YYDKDF (reference sequence). This CDR3 spans 14 amino acids. Trimming shortened V by 6 bases and J by 5 bases, and 13 bases separated the two germline ends. CDR3 region: CATSRTEVNEKLFF. Here the CDR3 DNA reads TGTGCCACCAGTCGGACGGAGGTGAATGAAAAACTGTTTTTT.

The V and J genes are TRBV30 and TRBJ1-2; the D gene is possibly TRBD1 (5 bases). The V gene lost 0 bases and the J gene lost 4 bases, with 12 bases spanning the gap. The V gene's germline CDR1 is GTSNPN and CDR2 SVGIG (reference sequence). The CDR3 has 14 residues. The CDR3 DNA follows: TGTGCCTGGAGTGTACGGGGGGTCGGCTATGGCTACACCTTC. Its translation is CAWSVRGVGYGYTF.

The gene calls are TRBV6-6 and TRBJ2-7, with TRBD1 matching over 9 bases. This CDR3 spans 13 amino acids. V lost 6 bases, J lost 2 bases, and 2 bases stayed unmatched. Germline lookup yields CDR1 MNHNY and CDR2 SVGAGI (reference sequence). Here the CDR3 reads CASRDRGPYEQYF. CDR3 nucleotides: TGTGCCAGCAGGGACAGGGGCCCCTACGAGCAGTACTTC.

The chain has TRBV9 and TRBJ1-2; D is perhaps TRBD1 (5 bases). This CDR3 contains 16 residues. V was trimmed by 4 bases and J by 2 bases, leaving 18 bases between them. In germline, CDR1 is SGDLS, CDR2 YYNGEE. DNA for the CDR3: TGTGCCAGCAGCCCCGACCACGGACGGGGGAACTATGGCTACACCTTC. Translation gives CASSPDHGRGNYGYTF.

V gene TRBV18 combines with J gene TRBJ1-4, with 10 positions matching TRBD1. Germline values: CDR1 KGHSH, CDR2 LQKENI. This CDR3 region has 18 residues. Trimming at V came to 6 bases and at J to 4 bases, leaving 14 bases not matched to a gene. CDR3 bases: TGTGCCAGCTCGCCCGGGACAGGGGTCGACTTATTTAATGAAAAACTGTTTTTT. This sequence encodes CASSPGTGVDLFNEKLFF.

The chain is built from TRBV19 and TRBJ1-2; 7 nucleotides line up with TRBD1. Unmatched junction bases numbered 6, after V lost 9 bases and J lost 8 bases. The germline V gene encodes CDR1 LNHDA and CDR2 SQIVND (reference sequence). The CDR3 runs 11 residues. The CDR3 nucleotides are TGTGCCAGCCTAGGGGGCCGCGGCTACACCTTC. As protein: CASLGGRGYTF.

This rearrangement joins TRBV30 to TRBJ1-6; no clear D gene. The CDR3 has 16 residues. The germline V and J ends were trimmed by 0 bases and 3 bases, with 12 bases remaining between them. Looked up from germline, CDR1 is GTSNPN and CDR2 is SVGIG (reference sequence). CDR3 nucleotide sequence: TGTGCCTGGAGTGTACGAGAGAACCTCTATAATTCACCCCTCCACTTT. Protein product: CAWSVRENLYNSPLHF.